This T cell receptor beta chain was obtained from a study of immune cell composition in non-small cell lung cancer. The data were produced by immunoSEQ multiplex PCR, yet TCRdb's version contains in-frame clones alone and is incomplete. The sample carries just over 7,500 clones, under 80% recorded once. CDR3 length: 13 amino acids. Germline V gives CDR1 MNHEY, CDR2 SVGAGI. V was pared by 2 bases and J by 7 bases, with 11 bases between. The sequenced sample was lung tumor tissue. This chain links TRBV6-5 with TRBJ1-2; D unresolved. The sequence derives from a human donor with non-small cell lung cancer. The CDR3 protein is CASSYRGYSGYTF. The CDR3 DNA reads TGTGCCAGCAGTTACCGGGGATATTCTGGCTACACCTTC.